Following are 23 T cell receptor beta chains from one sample sequenced in a study of blood T cell repertoires in COVID-19. Generated by immunoSEQ multiplex PCR, the TCRdb table keeps only in-frame clones and is missing some. Among 150,000 to 250,000 clones listed, roughly 82% were seen once. Material for sequencing was PBMCs or T cells enriched from blood (not recorded which). Receptors were obtained from a man in his forties or fifties who had recovered from COVID-19.

This chain uses TRBV19 with TRBJ1-2; TRBD1 matches at 7 bases. Trimming took 8 bases from V and 4 from J; bases not matched to a gene: 7. The CDR3 loop spans 13 amino acids. Germline V gene lookup returns CDR1 LNHDA and CDR2 SQIVND (reference sequence). DNA for the CDR3: TGTGCCAGTCGGGACAGCCCGCTCTATGGCTACACCTTC. Amino acids: CASRDSPLYGYTF.

V and J are TRBV5-1 and TRBJ2-4; TRBD1 agrees at 10 bases. This CDR3 has 17 amino acids. The germline gives CDR1 SGHRS, CDR2 YFSETQ. V was clipped by 3 bases and J by 2 bases; unmatched bases: 8. The CDR3 DNA sequence: TGCGCCAGCAGCTCCTCCGGGACAGGGGTGTCCAAAAACATTCAGTACTTC. Translation: CASSSSGTGVSKNIQYF.

V and J are TRBV5-1 and TRBJ2-1, with D unresolved. The V and J ends lost 2 bases and 7 bases respectively, with 10 bases between them. This CDR3 is 13 amino acids long. Germline CDR1 SGHRS, CDR2 YFSETQ. CDR3 DNA: TGCGCCAGCAGCTTCGGCTCACAGAATGAGCAGTTCTTC. It encodes CASSFGSQNEQFF.

Note on this clone: This same CDR3 is encoded by further DNA sequences in the sample. This rearrangement joins TRBV7-9 to TRBJ2-3, with TRBD1 identical over 8 bases. CDR1 is SEHNR, CDR2 FQNEAQ, per germline (reference sequence). The CDR3 covers 14 residues. V lost 5 bases, J lost 3 bases, and 4 bases stayed unmatched. The chain's CDR3 is CASSLGQGTDTQYF. CDR3 DNA: TGTGCCAGCAGCCTCGGACAGGGAACAGATACGCAGTATTTT.

CDR3 residues: CASRHSTDTQYF. CDR3 nucleotide sequence: TGTGCCAGTAGACACAGCACAGATACGCAGTATTTT. V gene TRBV19 combines with J gene TRBJ2-3, with D unresolved. Germline values: CDR1 LNHDA, CDR2 SQIVND (reference sequence). The ends were cut back, 6 bases at V and 0 bases at J, with 4 bases in the middle. The CDR3 runs to 12 residues.

This clone was observed a handful of times. The J gene is TRBJ1-1, the V gene TRBV19; possibly TRBD1 for D (6 bases). The V end was cut by 6 bases, the J end by 1 base, with 9 bases between. The length of the CDR3 is 13 residues. Germline values: CDR1 LNHDA, CDR2 SQIVND (reference sequence). For the CDR3, the DNA is TGTGCCAGTAGAGGGACACCGAACACTGAAGCTTTCTTT. Translated, it gives CASRGTPNTEAFF.

This clone came up many times. The chain uses TRBV2 and TRBJ1-1, with 8 bases fitting TRBD1. There are 13 residues in the CDR3. Germline loops: CDR1 SNHLY, CDR2 FYNNEI. V was clipped by 5 bases and J by 5 bases; unmatched bases: 4. CDR3 region: CASSQGASTEAFF. DNA for the CDR3: TGTGCCAGCAGTCAGGGGGCGAGTACTGAAGCTTTCTTT.

This chain uses TRBV5-4 with TRBJ2-3, with 10 nucleotides matching TRBD2. The CDR3 consists of 17 residues. Germline trimming cut 2 bases from V and 5 bases from J; bases unmatched to any gene: 11. CDR1 SGHNT and CDR2 YYREEE come from the germline V gene (reference sequence). The CDR3 nucleotides read TGTGCCAGCAGCTTTCGGCTAGCGGGAGCATTTGGAGATACGCAGTATTTT. It is translated as CASSFRLAGAFGDTQYF.

This rearrangement joins TRBV5-1 to TRBJ2-2; no definite D call. CDR1 is SGHRS and CDR2 is YFSETQ in the germline V gene. The V and J ends lost 0 bases and 4 bases respectively, with 4 bases between them. The CDR3 contains 13 residues. This CDR3 reads CASSLGSTGELFF. In DNA, the CDR3 is TGCGCCAGCAGCTTGGGCAGCACCGGGGAGCTGTTTTTT.

The genes are TRBV7-8 and TRBJ2-1; 7 positions match TRBD2. With 1 base clipped from V and 6 bases from J, the junction kept 6 bases outside the gene matches. This CDR3 comprises 15 residues. The germline V gene encodes CDR1 SGHVS and CDR2 FQNEAQ. The CDR3 DNA sequence: TGTGCCAGCAGCTTAGAGGGACTATCGGTCAATGAGCAGTTCTTC. This sequence encodes CASSLEGLSVNEQFF.

The CDR3 spells CASSPSPGVSGNTIYF. Here the CDR3 DNA reads TGTGCCAGCTCACCATCCCCAGGGGTCTCTGGAAACACCATATATTTT. V and J are TRBV18 and TRBJ1-3; weak D call: TRBD1 (6 bases). CDR1 and CDR2 (germline): KGHSH, LQKENI. Trimming pared 2 bases from V and 0 bases from J, leaving 11 bases between. This CDR3 contains 16 residues. Using reference TRBV18 and TRBJ1-3 for the parts outside the CDR3, the full variable domain is NAGVMQNPRHLVRRRGQEARLRCSPMKGHSHVYWYRQLPEEGLKFMVYLQKENIIDESGMPKERFSAEFPKEGPSILRIQQVVRGDSAAYFCASSPSPGVSGNTIYFGEGSWLTVV.

The chain combines TRBV2 with TRBJ2-1, with 7 bases that match TRBD1. The CDR3 loop spans 15 amino acids. Germline CDR1 reads SNHLY; CDR2 reads FYNNEI. V shed 2 bases, J shed 12 bases, and the junction held 13 bases outside the gene matches. This CDR3 is CASSENRDSVVGQFF. As DNA, the CDR3 is TGTGCCAGCAGTGAAAACAGGGACAGTGTCGTGGGGCAGTTCTTC.

The chain is built from TRBV3-1 (or the pseudogene TRBV3-2) and TRBJ1-6; D may be TRBD1 (6 bases). V was shortened by 1 base and J by 9 bases, with 16 bases between the two germline ends. In germline, CDR1 is LGHDT, CDR2 YNNKEL (reference sequence). The CDR3 is made up of 16 amino acids. The CDR3 is CASSQGVGRGGSPLHF. CDR3 coding DNA: TGTGCCAGCAGCCAAGGAGTAGGCAGAGGGGGTTCACCCCTCCACTTT.

V and J are TRBV28 and TRBJ1-3; 8 bases fit TRBD1. The length of the CDR3 is 14 residues. Per the germline V gene, CDR1 is MDHEN and CDR2 is SYDVKM. Trimming cost V 6 bases and J 4 bases; bases outside gene matches: 5. CDR3 bases: TGTGCCAGCAGCGGGGGACAGGCGGGAAACACCATATATTTT. This sequence encodes CASSGGQAGNTIYF.

The rearrangement uses TRBV2 and TRBJ1-4; 7 bases are a match to TRBD1. Trimming took 4 bases from V and 9 from J; bases not matched to a gene: 11. The CDR3 consists of 15 residues. Germline CDR1 and CDR2: SNHLY and FYNNEI. The CDR3 reads CASSAGQATAQKLFF. The DNA of the CDR3 is TGTGCCAGCAGTGCCGGACAGGCCACCGCGCAAAAACTGTTTTTT.

This clone has just a few counts. The rearrangement links TRBV27 to TRBJ1-6, with D possibly being TRBD1 (5 bases). This CDR3 has 13 amino acids. The V end was cut by 8 bases, the J end by 5 bases, with 10 bases between. The germline gives CDR1 MNHEY, CDR2 SMNVEV (reference sequence). Here the CDR3 DNA reads TGTGCCAGCGGGGCACCCCATAATTCACCCCTCCACTTT. It yields the protein CASGAPHNSPLHF.

In its sample, this clone was seen once. The chain employs TRBV4-1 and TRBJ1-5; no clear D gene. The CDR3 runs 15 residues. Looked up from germline, CDR1 is MGHRA and CDR2 is YSYEKL. V was clipped by 0 bases and J by 2 bases, with 8 bases between them. The CDR3 sequence is CASSQDGGGNQPQHF. CDR3 coding DNA: TGCGCCAGCAGCCAAGATGGCGGGGGCAATCAGCCCCAGCATTTT.

A single count supports this clone. For the CDR3, the DNA is TGCAGTGCTAGTAGAGGGCGCGTAAAAGGGACTGGAAACACCATATATTTT. Protein: CSASRGRVKGTGNTIYF. The chain has TRBV20-1 and TRBJ1-3; D ambiguous. Trimming pared 3 bases from V and 2 bases from J, leaving 20 bases between. Germline values: CDR1 DFQATT, CDR2 SNEGSKA (reference sequence). This CDR3 has 17 amino acids.

The gene calls are TRBV19 and TRBJ1-2; D may be TRBD1 (6 bases). Trimming cost V 4 bases and J 4 bases, with 13 bases left between them. From germline, CDR1 is LNHDA and CDR2 SQIVND (reference sequence). The CDR3 consists of 14 residues. CDR3 bases: TGTGCCAGTAGTACGGGGGGCTCAGGCTATGGCTACACCTTC. Protein sequence: CASSTGGSGYGYTF.

V gene TRBV19 combines with J gene TRBJ2-1; 13 bases agree with TRBD2. Germline-derived CDR1 and CDR2 are LNHDA and SQIVND (reference sequence). The CDR3 extends over 15 amino acids. After removal of 5 bases from V and 7 bases from J, the junction contained 5 bases not matched to a gene. CDR3: CASSPELAGGNEQFF. CDR3 coding DNA: TGTGCCAGTAGTCCCGAACTAGCGGGAGGGAATGAGCAGTTCTTC.

This chain links TRBV2 with TRBJ1-4; a possible D gene is TRBD1 (5 bases). Per the germline V gene, CDR1 is SNHLY and CDR2 is FYNNEI. The CDR3 is 14 amino acids. V shed 4 bases and J shed 4 bases, with 10 bases lying between them. DNA of the CDR3: TGTGCCAGCAGTGGACAGACTTTTAATGAAAAACTGTTTTTT. Translation gives CASSGQTFNEKLFF.

This clone was observed a handful of times. This chain links TRBV4-1 with TRBJ2-7; 10 nucleotides match TRBD1. Per the germline V gene, CDR1 is MGHRA and CDR2 is YSYEKL. The CDR3 spans 15 residues. The ends lost 1 base at V and 5 bases at J; junction bases unmatched: 5. CDR3 in DNA: TGCGCCAGCAGCCAAGGACAGGGGGCTCTCCACGAGCAGTACTTC. Translation: CASSQGQGALHEQYF.

This clone is a singleton in its sample. The chain combines TRBV7-7 with TRBJ1-3; TRBD1 agrees at 7 bases. The ends lost 0 bases at V and 11 bases at J; junction bases unmatched: 10. Germline loops: CDR1 SSHAT, CDR2 FNYEAQ (reference sequence). This CDR3 has 15 amino acids. CDR3 nucleotides: TGTGCCAGCAGCTTAGCGCACGACCCTGGGACAGCCATATATTTT. Its protein is CASSLAHDPGTAIYF.